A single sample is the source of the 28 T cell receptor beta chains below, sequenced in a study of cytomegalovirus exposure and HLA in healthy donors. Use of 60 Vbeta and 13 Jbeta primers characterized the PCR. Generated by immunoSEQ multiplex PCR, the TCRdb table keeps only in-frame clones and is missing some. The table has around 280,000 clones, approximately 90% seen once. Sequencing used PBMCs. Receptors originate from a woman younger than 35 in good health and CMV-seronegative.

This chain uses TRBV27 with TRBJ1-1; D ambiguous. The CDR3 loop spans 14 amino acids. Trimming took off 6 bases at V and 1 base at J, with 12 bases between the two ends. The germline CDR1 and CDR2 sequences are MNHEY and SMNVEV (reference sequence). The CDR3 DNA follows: TGTGCCAGCAGCCCACTGTTCAAGAACACTGAAGCTTTCTTT. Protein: CASSPLFKNTEAFF.

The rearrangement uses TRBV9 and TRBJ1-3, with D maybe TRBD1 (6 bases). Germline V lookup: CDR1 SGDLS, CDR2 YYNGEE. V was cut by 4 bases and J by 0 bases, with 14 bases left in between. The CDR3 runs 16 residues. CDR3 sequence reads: CASSSRTDYSGNTIYF. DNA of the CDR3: TGTGCCAGCAGCTCCCGGACAGACTACTCTGGAAACACCATATATTTT.

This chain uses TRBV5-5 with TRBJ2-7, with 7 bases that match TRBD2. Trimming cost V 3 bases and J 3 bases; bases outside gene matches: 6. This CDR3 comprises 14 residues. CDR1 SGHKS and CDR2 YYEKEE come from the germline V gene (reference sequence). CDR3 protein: CASSSSGAGYEQYF. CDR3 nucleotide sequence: TGTGCCAGCAGCTCGAGCGGGGCGGGCTACGAGCAGTACTTC. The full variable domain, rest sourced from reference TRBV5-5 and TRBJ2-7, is DAGVTQSPTHLIKTRGQQVTLRCSPISGHKSVSWYQQVLGQGPQFIFQYYEKEERGRGNFPDRFSARQFPNYSSELNVNALLLGDSALYLCASSSSGAGYEQYFGPGTRLTVT.

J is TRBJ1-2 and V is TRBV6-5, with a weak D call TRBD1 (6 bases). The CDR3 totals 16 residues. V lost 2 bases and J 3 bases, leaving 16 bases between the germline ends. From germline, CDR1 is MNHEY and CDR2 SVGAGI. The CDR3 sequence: CASSYVGQNLDYGYTF. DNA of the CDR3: TGTGCCAGCAGTTACGTCGGACAGAACCTAGACTATGGCTACACCTTC.

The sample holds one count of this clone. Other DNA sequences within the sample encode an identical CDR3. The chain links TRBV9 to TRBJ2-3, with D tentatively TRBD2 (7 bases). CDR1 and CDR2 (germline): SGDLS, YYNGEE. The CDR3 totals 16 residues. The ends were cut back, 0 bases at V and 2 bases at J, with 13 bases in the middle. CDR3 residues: CASSVDGGASTDTQYF. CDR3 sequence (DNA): TGTGCCAGCAGCGTAGATGGGGGGGCCTCCACAGATACGCAGTATTTT.

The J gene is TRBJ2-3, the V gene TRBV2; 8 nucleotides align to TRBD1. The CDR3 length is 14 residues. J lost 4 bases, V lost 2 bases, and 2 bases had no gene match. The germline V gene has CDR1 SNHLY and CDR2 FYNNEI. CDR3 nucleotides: TGTGCCAGCAGTGAACAGGGGGCCCCAGATACGCAGTATTTT. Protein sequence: CASSEQGAPDTQYF.

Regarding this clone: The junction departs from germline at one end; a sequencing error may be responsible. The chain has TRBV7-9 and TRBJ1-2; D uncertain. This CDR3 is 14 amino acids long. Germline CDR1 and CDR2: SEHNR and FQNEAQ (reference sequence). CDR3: CSSSPRVEAYGYTF. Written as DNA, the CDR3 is TGTTCCAGCAGTCCGCGGGTAGAGGCTTATGGCTACACCTTC.

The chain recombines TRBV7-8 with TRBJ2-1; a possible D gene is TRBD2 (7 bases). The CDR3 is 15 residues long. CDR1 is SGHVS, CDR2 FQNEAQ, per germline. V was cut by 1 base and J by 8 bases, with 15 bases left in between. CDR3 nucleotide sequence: TGTGCCAGCAGCTTAGAGGCGGGGGCGGGGTATGAGCAGTTCTTC. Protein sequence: CASSLEAGAGYEQFF.

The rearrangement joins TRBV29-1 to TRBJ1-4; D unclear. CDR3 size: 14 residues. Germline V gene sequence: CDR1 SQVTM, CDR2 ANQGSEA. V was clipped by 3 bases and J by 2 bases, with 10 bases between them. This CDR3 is CSVDGGSTNEKLFF. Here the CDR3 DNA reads TGCAGCGTTGATGGAGGGTCGACTAATGAAAAACTGTTTTTT.

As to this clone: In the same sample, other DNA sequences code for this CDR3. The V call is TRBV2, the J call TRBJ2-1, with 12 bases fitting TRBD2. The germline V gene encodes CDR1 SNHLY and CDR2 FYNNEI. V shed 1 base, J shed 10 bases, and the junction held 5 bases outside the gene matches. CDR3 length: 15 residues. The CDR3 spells CASSEGLAGALEQFF. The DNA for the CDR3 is TGTGCCAGCAGTGAAGGACTAGCGGGGGCACTCGAGCAGTTCTTC.

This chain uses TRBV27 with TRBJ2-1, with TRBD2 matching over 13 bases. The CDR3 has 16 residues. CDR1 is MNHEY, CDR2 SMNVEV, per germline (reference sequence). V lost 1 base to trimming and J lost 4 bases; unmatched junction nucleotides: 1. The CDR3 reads CASSLLGLAGYNEQFF. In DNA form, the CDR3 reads TGTGCCAGCAGTTTATTGGGACTAGCGGGATACAATGAGCAGTTCTTC.

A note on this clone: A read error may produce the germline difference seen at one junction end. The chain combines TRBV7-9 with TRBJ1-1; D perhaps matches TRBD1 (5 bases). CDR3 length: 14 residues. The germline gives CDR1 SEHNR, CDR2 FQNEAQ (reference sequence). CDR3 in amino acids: CSSSLAGLGTEAFF. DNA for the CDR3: TGTTCCAGCAGCTTAGCGGGGCTCGGAACTGAAGCTTTCTTT. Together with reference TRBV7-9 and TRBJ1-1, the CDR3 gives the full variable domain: DTGVSQNPRHKITKRGQNVTFRCDPISEHNRLYWYRQTLGQGPEFLTYFQNEAQLEKSRLLSDRFSAERPKGSFSTLEIQRTEQGDSAMYLCSSSLAGLGTEAFFGQGTRLTVV.

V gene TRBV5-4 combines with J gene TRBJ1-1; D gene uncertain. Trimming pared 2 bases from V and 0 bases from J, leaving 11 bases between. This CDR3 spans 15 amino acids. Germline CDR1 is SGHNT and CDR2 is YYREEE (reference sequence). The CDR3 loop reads CASSFFSQVNTEAFF. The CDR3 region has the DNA TGTGCCAGCAGCTTTTTTTCCCAGGTGAACACTGAAGCTTTCTTT.

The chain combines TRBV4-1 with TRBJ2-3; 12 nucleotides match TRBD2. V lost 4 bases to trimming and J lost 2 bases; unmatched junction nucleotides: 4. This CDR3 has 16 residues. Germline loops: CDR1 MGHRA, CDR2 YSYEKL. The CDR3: CASSPRTSGVTDTQYF. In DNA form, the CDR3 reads TGCGCCAGCAGCCCTCGGACTAGCGGGGTCACAGATACGCAGTATTTT.

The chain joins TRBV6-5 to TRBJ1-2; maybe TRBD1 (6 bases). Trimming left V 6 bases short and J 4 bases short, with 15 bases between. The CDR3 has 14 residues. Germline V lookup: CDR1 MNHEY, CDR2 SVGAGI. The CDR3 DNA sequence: TGTGCCAGCAGACAAACAGGGCAGGGCTATGGCTACACCTTC. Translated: CASRQTGQGYGYTF.

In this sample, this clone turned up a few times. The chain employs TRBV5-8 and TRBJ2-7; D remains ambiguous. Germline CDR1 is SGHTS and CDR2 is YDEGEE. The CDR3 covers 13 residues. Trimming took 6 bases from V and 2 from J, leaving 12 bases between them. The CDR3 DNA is TGTGCCAGCATCTCAGGATTGCCCTACGAGCAGTACTTC. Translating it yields CASISGLPYEQYF.

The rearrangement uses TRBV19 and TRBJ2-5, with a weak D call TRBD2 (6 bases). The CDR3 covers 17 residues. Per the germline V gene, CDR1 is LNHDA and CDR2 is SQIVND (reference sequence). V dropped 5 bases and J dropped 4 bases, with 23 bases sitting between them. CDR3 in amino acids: CASSSITGTFQRETQYF. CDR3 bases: TGTGCCAGTAGTTCGATTACCGGGACTTTTCAGCGAGAGACCCAGTACTTC. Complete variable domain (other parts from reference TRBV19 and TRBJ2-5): DGGITQSPKYLFRKEGQNVTLSCEQNLNHDAMYWYRQDPGQGLRLIYYSQIVNDFQKGDIAEGYSVSREKKESFPLTVTSAQKNPTAFYLCASSSITGTFQRETQYFGPGTRLLVL.

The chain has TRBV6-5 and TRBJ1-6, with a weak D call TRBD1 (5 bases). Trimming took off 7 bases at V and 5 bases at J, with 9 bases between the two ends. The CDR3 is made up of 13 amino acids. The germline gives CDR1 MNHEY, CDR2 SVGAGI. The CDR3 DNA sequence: TGTGCCAGCAATAAGGGGAATAATTCACCCCTCCACTTT. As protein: CASNKGNNSPLHF.

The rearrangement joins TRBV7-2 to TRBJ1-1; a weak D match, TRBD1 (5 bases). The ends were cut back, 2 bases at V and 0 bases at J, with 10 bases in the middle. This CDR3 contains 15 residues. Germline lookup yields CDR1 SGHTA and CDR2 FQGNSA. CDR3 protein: CASSLWGGMNTEAFF. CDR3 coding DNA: TGTGCCAGCAGCTTATGGGGGGGAATGAACACTGAAGCTTTCTTT.

CDR3 loop: CASSTATVGGPYEQYF. CDR3 bases: TGTGCCAGTAGTACAGCGACAGTAGGGGGTCCCTACGAGCAGTACTTC. This rearrangement joins TRBV19 to TRBJ2-7, with a weak D call TRBD1 (6 bases). CDR3 size: 16 residues. V dropped 4 bases and J dropped 2 bases, with 18 bases sitting between them. Germline V gene sequence: CDR1 LNHDA, CDR2 SQIVND (reference sequence). The full variable domain, in which reference TRBV19 and TRBJ2-7 provide the parts outside the CDR3, is DGGITQSPKYLFRKEGQNVTLSCEQNLNHDAMYWYRQDPGQGLRLIYYSQIVNDFQKGDIAEGYSVSREKKESFPLTVTSAQKNPTAFYLCASSTATVGGPYEQYFGPGTRLTVT.

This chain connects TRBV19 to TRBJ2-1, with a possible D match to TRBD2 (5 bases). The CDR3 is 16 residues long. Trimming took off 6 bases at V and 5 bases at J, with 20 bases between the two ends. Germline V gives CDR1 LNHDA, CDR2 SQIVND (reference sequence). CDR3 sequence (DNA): TGTGCCAGTAGGTACCGGGGTACTCAAAAAAACAATGAGCAGTTCTTC. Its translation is CASRYRGTQKNNEQFF.

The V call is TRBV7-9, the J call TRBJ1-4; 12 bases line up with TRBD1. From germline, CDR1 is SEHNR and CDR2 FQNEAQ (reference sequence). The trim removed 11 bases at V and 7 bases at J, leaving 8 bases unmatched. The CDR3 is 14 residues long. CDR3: CAVIGTGGGEKLFF. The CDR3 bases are TGTGCCGTCATAGGGACAGGGGGCGGTGAAAAACTGTTTTTT.

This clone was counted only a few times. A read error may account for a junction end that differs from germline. In DNA form, the CDR3 reads TGTGCCAGCAGCGAACAAGGGGGTTTTTCTTGCTTT. It yields the protein CASSEQGGFSCF. V usage is TRBV5-6 and J usage is TRBJ1-1; D possibly corresponds to TRBD1 (6 bases). The germline V gene encodes CDR1 SGHDT and CDR2 YYEEEE. This CDR3 comprises 12 residues.

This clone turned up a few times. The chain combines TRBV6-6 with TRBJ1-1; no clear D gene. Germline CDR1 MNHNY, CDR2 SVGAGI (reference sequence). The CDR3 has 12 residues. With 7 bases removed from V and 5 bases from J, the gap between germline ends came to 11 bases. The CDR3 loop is CASIEGGTEAFF. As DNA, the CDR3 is TGTGCCAGCATCGAGGGTGGAACTGAAGCTTTCTTT.

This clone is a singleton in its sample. CDR3 DNA sequence: TGTGCCAGCAGCTTAGAGCTAGCCCTCTCCTACGAGCAGTACTTC. Translated, it gives CASSLELALSYEQYF. The gene calls are TRBV7-8 and TRBJ2-7; tentatively, D is TRBD2 (5 bases). This CDR3 comprises 15 residues. Trimming removed 1 base at V and 0 bases at J, with 10 bases between. The germline CDR1 and CDR2 sequences are SGHVS and FQNEAQ.

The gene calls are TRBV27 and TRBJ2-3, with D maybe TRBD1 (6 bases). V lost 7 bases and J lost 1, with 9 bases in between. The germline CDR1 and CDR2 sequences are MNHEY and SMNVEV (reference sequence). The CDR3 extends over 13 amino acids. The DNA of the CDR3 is TGTGCCAGCAACCCAGGGGGCACAGATACGCAGTATTTT. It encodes CASNPGGTDTQYF.

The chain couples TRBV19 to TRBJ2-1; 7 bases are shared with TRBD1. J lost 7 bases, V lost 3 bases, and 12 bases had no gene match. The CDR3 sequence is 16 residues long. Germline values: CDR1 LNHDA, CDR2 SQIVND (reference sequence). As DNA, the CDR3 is TGTGCCAGTAGTATGTATGACAGGGAAGTAAGGAATGAGCAGTTCTTC. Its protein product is CASSMYDREVRNEQFF.

The CDR3: CASSAVHGANVLTF. DNA for the CDR3: TGTGCCAGCAGCGCCGTACATGGGGCCAACGTCCTGACTTTC. The rearrangement uses TRBV9 and TRBJ2-6, with D unclear. V was trimmed by 3 bases and J by 3 bases, leaving 7 bases between them. CDR1 is SGDLS and CDR2 is YYNGEE in the germline V gene. The CDR3 has 14 residues. The entire variable domain, with the rest obtained from reference TRBV9 and TRBJ2-6, is as follows: DSGVTQTPKHLITATGQRVTLRCSPRSGDLSVYWYQQSLDQGLQFLIQYYNGEERAKGNILERFSAQQFPDLHSELNLSSLELGDSALYFCASSAVHGANVLTFGAGSRLTVL.